The 15 T cell receptor beta chains given below trace back to one sample, sequenced in a study of T cell repertoires in cytomegalovirus infection. TCRdb reprocessed the reads via MiXCR and lists one record per CDR3 protein. The data show 490,000 or so distinct CDR3 sequences, approximately 10% seen once. Sequences were obtained from PBMCs. Receptors were obtained from a human donor in good health (CMV status not recorded). Some clones in this sample may be carry-over from other donors' samples.

The rearrangement links TRBV29-1 to TRBJ2-2; 8 nucleotides line up with TRBD2. V was clipped by 6 bases and J by 0 bases; unmatched bases: 6. In germline, CDR1 is SQVTM, CDR2 ANQGSEA. The CDR3 has 15 residues. CDR3 DNA: TGCAGCGTACGACAGCGGGGGACGAACACCGGGGAGCTGTTTTTT. This gives the protein CSVRQRGTNTGELFF.

The chain uses TRBV5-5 and TRBJ1-6, with a possible D match to TRBD1 (5 bases). CDR1 and CDR2 (germline): SGHKS, YYEKEE (reference sequence). V was clipped by 5 bases and J by 0 bases, with 12 bases between them. The CDR3 contains 16 residues. CDR3 loop: CASRKGPSSYNSPLHF. CDR3 DNA: TGTGCCAGCAGGAAGGGACCGAGCTCCTATAATTCACCCCTCCACTTT. Complete variable domain (other parts from reference TRBV5-5 and TRBJ1-6): DAGVTQSPTHLIKTRGQQVTLRCSPISGHKSVSWYQQVLGQGPQFIFQYYEKEERGRGNFPDRFSARQFPNYSSELNVNALLLGDSALYLCASRKGPSSYNSPLHFGNGTRLTVT.

At least ten counts were recorded for this clonotype. The chain recombines TRBV10-3 with TRBJ2-3; D call uncertain. V lost 7 bases, J lost 3 bases, and 14 bases lay in between. The CDR3 is 14 amino acids. CDR1 is ENHRY, CDR2 SYGVKD, per germline. CDR3 in amino acids: CAITESPVTDTQYF. CDR3 nucleotides: TGTGCCATCACAGAGTCCCCGGTGACAGATACGCAGTATTTT.

As for this clonotype: The junction does not match germline at one end; this may be a read error. The chain combines TRBV5-4 with TRBJ1-1, with D unclear. Germline-derived CDR1 and CDR2 are SGHNT and YYREEE (reference sequence). CDR3 length equals 13 residues. CDR3: CASTTTLNTEAFF. The DNA of the CDR3 is TGTGCCAGCACCACGACCTTGAATACTGAAGCTTTCTTT.

This clonotype was found many times. The V call is TRBV20-1, the J call TRBJ2-1; 8 nucleotides align to TRBD2. Looked up from germline, CDR1 is DFQATT and CDR2 is SNEGSKA (reference sequence). CDR3 size: 14 residues. DNA of the CDR3: TGCAGGGCTGCACCGGGACTAGAAAGGGGTGAGCAGTTCTTC. Protein: CRAAPGLERGEQFF.

In its sample, this clonotype was seen a few times. The chain joins TRBV24-1 to TRBJ2-5, with TRBD2 matching 11 bases. V was clipped by 4 bases and J by 5 bases; unmatched bases: 8. There are 16 residues in the CDR3. Germline lookup yields CDR1 KGHDR and CDR2 SFDVKD. As DNA, the CDR3 is TGTGCCACCAGTGACCCTACTAGCGGGAGTAGCGAGACCCAGTACTTC. Residues: CATSDPTSGSSETQYF.

There are many counts of this clonotype. The chain combines TRBV7-2 with TRBJ2-1; the D call may be TRBD1 or TRBD2 (5 bases each). V gave up 10 bases and J gave up 1 base, with 17 bases separating them. The germline gives CDR1 SGHTA, CDR2 FQGNSA. The CDR3 is 15 residues long. The CDR3 protein is CATGRDQNSYNEQFF. The CDR3 nucleotides read TGTGCCACAGGCCGGGACCAAAATTCCTACAATGAGCAGTTCTTC.

The chain carries TRBV19 and TRBJ2-7; TRBD2 aligns across 10 bases. Trimming at V came to 4 bases and at J to 2 bases, leaving 14 bases not matched to a gene. Germline loops: CDR1 LNHDA, CDR2 SQIVND (reference sequence). The CDR3 totals 18 residues. The CDR3 bases are TGTGCCAGTAGTAGAAGAGAGCCCCGGACTAGCGGAACCTACGAGCAGTACTTC. This sequence encodes CASSRREPRTSGTYEQYF.

This clonotype was observed at least ten times. The rearrangement joins TRBV7-3 to TRBJ2-1, with D possibly being TRBD2 (5 bases). Per germline, CDR1 SGHTA and CDR2 FQGTGA. V was cut by 3 bases and J by 5 bases, with 11 bases left in between. The length of the CDR3 is 14 residues. CDR3 region: CASSLQTGNNEQFF. CDR3 coding DNA: TGTGCCAGCAGCTTGCAGACCGGGAACAATGAGCAGTTCTTC.

This clonotype was recorded many times. V and J are TRBV7-9 and TRBJ2-7, with 7 bases identical to TRBD2. Losses at the gene ends were 0 bases for V and 5 bases for J; bases not matched to a gene: 4. Germline V gene sequence: CDR1 SEHNR, CDR2 FQNEAQ (reference sequence). The CDR3 sequence is 14 residues long. In DNA, the CDR3 is TGTGCCAGCAGCTTAGCGGGAGGGCGCGACGAGCAGTACTTC. Protein product: CASSLAGGRDEQYF.

V and J are TRBV3-1 and TRBJ2-2; 8 nucleotides line up with TRBD2. V lost 4 bases and J lost 7; bases outside the gene matches: 8. Germline V gene data show CDR1 as LGHDT and CDR2 as YNNKEL (reference sequence). The CDR3 is 15 residues long. The CDR3 is CASSRGSLADGELFF. The DNA of the CDR3 is TGTGCCAGCAGCCGCGGCTCACTAGCGGACGGGGAGCTGTTTTTT. The full variable domain, its missing parts supplied by reference TRBV3-1 and TRBJ2-2, is DTAVSQTPKYLVTQMGNDKSIKCEQNLGHDTMYWYKQDSKKFLKIMFSYNNKELIINETVPNRFSPKSPDKAHLNLHINSLELGDSAVYFCASSRGSLADGELFFGEGSRLTVL.

The rearrangement links TRBV15 to TRBJ1-5, with D maybe TRBD1 (6 bases). Germline V gene lookup returns CDR1 LNHNV and CDR2 YYDKDF (reference sequence). CDR3 length: 15 amino acids. V shed 1 base and J shed 3 bases, with 10 bases lying between them. CDR3: CATSRVWTANQPQHF. CDR3 bases: TGTGCCACCAGCAGAGTGTGGACAGCCAATCAGCCCCAGCATTTT.

The chain uses TRBV20-1 and TRBJ2-1; perhaps TRBD1 as D (6 bases). Germline V gene sequence: CDR1 DFQATT, CDR2 SNEGSKA (reference sequence). The V end lost 8 bases, the J end lost 3 bases, and 20 bases lay between the germline ends. CDR3 size: 15 residues. CDR3 protein: CSTSGQGRLYNEQFF. The CDR3 DNA is TGCAGTACATCGGGACAAGGGAGACTCTACAATGAGCAGTTCTTC.

The rearrangement joins TRBV28 to TRBJ1-4; perhaps TRBD1 as D (5 bases). Germline V gene lookup returns CDR1 MDHEN and CDR2 SYDVKM. The germline V and J ends were trimmed by 6 bases and 3 bases, with 17 bases remaining between them. The CDR3 totals 16 residues. In DNA form, the CDR3 reads TGTGCCAGCAGGGAACAAACCGGGACGCCTAATGAAAAACTGTTTTTT. Translation gives CASREQTGTPNEKLFF.

V is TRBV28 and J is TRBJ2-2; possibly TRBD1 for D (6 bases). The germline gives CDR1 MDHEN, CDR2 SYDVKM. V lost 10 bases and J lost 7, with 13 bases in between. CDR3 length: 12 residues. CDR3 bases: TGTGCCACTGGAGGACAGTACGGGGAGCTGTTTTTT. Translated: CATGGQYGELFF.